The rows below give T cell receptor beta chains drawn from one sample of a study of T cells in narcolepsy. TCRdb keeps only in-frame clones here, not all; method: immunoSEQ multiplex PCR. In the table there are 32,000 or so clones, over 70% of which are singletons. Specimen: memory (CD45RA-) CD4+ T cells from blood. These receptor sequences come from a human donor in good health. Both conserved end residues are trimmed from each CDR3. The size entry is marked missing in some rows and otherwise reads once, few, many or a size class.

clone size	V gene	J gene	CDR3 protein
NA	TRBV7-3	TRBJ2-3	ASSLSGSTDTQY
NA	TRBV4-1	TRBJ1-5	ASSQEWPGIYQPQH
NA	TRBV19	TRBJ1-5	ASSVQTGPNSNQPQH
NA	TRBV2	TRBJ2-7	ASKAGQAITGEQY
once	TRBV7-8	TRBJ1-5	ASSPTSRGQPQH
NA	TRBV7-9	TRBJ1-4	ASSLVVGPGNEKLF
NA	TRBV5-1	TRBJ1-2	ASSLGQGDWGYT
NA	TRBV29-1	TRBJ2-3	SVTPLAGRAETQY
NA	TRBV21-1	TRBJ2-7	ATEGWTVLMEQY
few	TRBV19	TRBJ1-2	ASSTADRFNYGYT
NA	TRBV6-1	TRBJ2-1	ASSETAGGRGGNEQF
NA	TRBV7-7	TRBJ2-6	ASSPRPGANVLT
NA	TRBV15	TRBJ2-1	ATSRSLRETYNEQF
NA	TRBV10-2	TRBJ2-7	ASSESPGHISYEQY
few	TRBV14	TRBJ2-1	ASSQRPGLNNEQF
NA	TRBV27	TRBJ2-7	ASSSRGYGEQY